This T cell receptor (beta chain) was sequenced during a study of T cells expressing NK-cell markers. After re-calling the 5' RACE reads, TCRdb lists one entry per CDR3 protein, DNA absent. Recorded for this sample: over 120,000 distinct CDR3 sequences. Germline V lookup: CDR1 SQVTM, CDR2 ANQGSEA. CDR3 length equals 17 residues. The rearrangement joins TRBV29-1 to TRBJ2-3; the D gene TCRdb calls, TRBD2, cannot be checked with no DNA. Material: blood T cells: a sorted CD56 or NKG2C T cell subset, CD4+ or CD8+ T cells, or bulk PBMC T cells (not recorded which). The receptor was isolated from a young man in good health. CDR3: CSVDGGGSGRGTDTQYF.